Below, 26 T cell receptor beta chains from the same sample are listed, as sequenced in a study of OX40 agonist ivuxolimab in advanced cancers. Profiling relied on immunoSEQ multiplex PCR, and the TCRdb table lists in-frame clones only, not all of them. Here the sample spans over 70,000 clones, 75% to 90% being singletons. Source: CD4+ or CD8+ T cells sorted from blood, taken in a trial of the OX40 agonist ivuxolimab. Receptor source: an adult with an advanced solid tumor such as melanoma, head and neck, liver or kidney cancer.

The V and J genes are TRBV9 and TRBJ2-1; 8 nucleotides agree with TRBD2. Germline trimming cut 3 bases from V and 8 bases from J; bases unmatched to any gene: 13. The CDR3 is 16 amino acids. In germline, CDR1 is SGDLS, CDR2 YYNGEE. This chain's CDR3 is CASSGRLAGSLDEQFF. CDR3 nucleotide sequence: TGTGCCAGCAGCGGGAGATTAGCGGGGAGTTTGGATGAGCAGTTCTTC.

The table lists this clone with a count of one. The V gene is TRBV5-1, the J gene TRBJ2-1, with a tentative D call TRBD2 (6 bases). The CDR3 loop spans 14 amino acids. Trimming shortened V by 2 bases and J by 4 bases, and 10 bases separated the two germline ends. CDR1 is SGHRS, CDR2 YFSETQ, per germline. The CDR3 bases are TGCGCCAGCAGCTTACCCGGGAGTTACAATGAGCAGTTCTTC. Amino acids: CASSLPGSYNEQFF.

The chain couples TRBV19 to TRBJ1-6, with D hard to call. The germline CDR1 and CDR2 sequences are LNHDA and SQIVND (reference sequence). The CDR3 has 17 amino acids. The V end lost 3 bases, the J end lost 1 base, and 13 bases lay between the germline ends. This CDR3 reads CASSMRRVESYNSPLHF. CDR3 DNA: TGTGCCAGTAGTATGAGGAGGGTCGAGTCCTATAATTCACCCCTCCACTTT.

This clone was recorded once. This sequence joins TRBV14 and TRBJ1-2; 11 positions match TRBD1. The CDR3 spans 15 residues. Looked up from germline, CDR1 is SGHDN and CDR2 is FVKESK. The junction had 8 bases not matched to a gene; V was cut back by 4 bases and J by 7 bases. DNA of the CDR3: TGTGCCAGCAGCCCGCGGACAGGGGGCGGGAGTGGCTACACCTTC. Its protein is CASSPRTGGGSGYTF.

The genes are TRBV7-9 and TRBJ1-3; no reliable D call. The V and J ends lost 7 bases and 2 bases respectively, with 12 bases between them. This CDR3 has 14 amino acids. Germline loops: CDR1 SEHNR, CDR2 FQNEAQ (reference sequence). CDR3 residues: CASTPAGAGNTIYF. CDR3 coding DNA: TGTGCCAGCACCCCCGCCGGGGCTGGAAACACCATATATTTT.

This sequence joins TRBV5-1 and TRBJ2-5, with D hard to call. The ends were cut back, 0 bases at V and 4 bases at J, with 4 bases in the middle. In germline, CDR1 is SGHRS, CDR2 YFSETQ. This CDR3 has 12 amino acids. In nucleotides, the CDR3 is TGCGCCAGCAGCTTGGAGGGAGAGACCCAGTACTTC. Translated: CASSLEGETQYF.

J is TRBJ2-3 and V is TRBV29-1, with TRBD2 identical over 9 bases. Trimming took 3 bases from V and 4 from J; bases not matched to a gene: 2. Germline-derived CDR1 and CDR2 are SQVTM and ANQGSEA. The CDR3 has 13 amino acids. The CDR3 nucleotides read TGCAGCGTTGACGGACTAGCGTCAGATACGCAGTATTTT. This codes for CSVDGLASDTQYF.

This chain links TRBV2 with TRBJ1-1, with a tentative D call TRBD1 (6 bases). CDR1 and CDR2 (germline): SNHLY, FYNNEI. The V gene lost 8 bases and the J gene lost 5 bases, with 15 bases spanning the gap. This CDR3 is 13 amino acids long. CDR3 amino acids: CASVTRRGTEAFF. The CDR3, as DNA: TGTGCCAGCGTAACTCGGAGGGGGACTGAAGCTTTCTTT.

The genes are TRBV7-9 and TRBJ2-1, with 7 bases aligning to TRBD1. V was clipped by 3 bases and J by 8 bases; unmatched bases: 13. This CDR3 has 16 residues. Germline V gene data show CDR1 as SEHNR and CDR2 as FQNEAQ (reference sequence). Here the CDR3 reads CASSLLGTVLGDEQFF. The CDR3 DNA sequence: TGTGCCAGCAGCTTGCTTGGGACAGTCCTAGGGGATGAGCAGTTCTTC.

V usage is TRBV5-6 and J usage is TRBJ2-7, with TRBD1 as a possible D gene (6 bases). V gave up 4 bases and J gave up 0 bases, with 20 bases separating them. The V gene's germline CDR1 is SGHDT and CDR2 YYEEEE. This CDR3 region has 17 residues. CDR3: CASSGGDAQRASYEQYF. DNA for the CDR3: TGTGCCAGCAGCGGGGGCGATGCGCAGCGAGCCTCCTACGAGCAGTACTTC.

The CDR3 sequence is CASRTSGGIGEQYV. The CDR3 DNA follows: TGTGCCAGCAGAACTAGCGGGGGGATCGGCGAGCAGTACGTC. The chain recombines TRBV28 with TRBJ2-7; TRBD2 matches 12 bases. Germline lookup yields CDR1 MDHEN and CDR2 SYDVKM. This CDR3 region has 14 residues. After removal of 6 bases from V and 6 bases from J, the junction contained 6 bases not matched to a gene.

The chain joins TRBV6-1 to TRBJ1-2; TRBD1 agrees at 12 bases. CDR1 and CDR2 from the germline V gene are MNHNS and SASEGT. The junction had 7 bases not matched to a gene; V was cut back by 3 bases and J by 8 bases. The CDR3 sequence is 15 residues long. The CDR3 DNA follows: TGTGCCAGCAGTGATGGGACAGGGGGCGCGAGAGGCTACACCTTC. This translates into CASSDGTGGARGYTF.

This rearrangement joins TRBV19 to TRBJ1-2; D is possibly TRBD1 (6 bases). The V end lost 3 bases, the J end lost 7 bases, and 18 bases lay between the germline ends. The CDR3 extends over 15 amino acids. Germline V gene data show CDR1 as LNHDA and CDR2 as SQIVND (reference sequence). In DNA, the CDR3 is TGTGCCAGTAGTATTGGGGGGCGCCTTATCGCTGGCTACACCTTC. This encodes CASSIGGRLIAGYTF.

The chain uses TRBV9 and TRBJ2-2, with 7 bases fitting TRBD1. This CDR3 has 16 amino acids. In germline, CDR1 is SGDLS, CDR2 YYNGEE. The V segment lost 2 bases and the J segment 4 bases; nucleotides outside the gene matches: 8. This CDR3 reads CASSVTGQTATGELFF. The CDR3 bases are TGTGCCAGCAGCGTCACGGGACAGACCGCCACCGGGGAGCTGTTTTTT.

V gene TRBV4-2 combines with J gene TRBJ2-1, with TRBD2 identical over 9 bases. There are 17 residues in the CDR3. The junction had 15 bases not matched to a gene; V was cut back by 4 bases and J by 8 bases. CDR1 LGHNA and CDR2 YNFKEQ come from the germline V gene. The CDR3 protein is CASSPARDSGSGDEQFF. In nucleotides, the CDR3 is TGTGCCAGCAGCCCCGCCCGGGATAGCGGGAGTGGAGATGAGCAGTTCTTC.

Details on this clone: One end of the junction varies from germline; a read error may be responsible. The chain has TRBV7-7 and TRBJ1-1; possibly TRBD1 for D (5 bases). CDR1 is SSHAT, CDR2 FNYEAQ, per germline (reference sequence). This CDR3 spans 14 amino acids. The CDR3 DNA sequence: TGTGCTAGCAGCCTCGAGTGGGGACGGGGGAAGCTTTTCTTT. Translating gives CASSLEWGRGKLFF.

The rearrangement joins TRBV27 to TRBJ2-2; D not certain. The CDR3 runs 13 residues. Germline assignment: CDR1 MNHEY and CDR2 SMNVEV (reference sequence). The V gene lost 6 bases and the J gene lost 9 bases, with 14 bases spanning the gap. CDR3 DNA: TGTGCCAGCAGACCCTGGGCGATACGGGAGCTGTTTTTT. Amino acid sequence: CASRPWAIRELFF.

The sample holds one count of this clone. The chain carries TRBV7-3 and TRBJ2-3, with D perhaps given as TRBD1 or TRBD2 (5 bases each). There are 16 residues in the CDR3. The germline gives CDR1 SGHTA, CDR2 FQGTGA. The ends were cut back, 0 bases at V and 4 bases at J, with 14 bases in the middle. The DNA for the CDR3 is TGTGCCAGCAGCTTAACGAGGGGACGTTTGGCAGATACGCAGTATTTT. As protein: CASSLTRGRLADTQYF.

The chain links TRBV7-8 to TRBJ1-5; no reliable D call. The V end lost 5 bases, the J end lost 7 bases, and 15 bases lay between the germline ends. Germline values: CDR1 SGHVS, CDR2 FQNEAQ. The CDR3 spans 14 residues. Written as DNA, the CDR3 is TGTGCCAGCAGCCGGGTGGGAGATACACAGCCCCAGCATTTT. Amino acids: CASSRVGDTQPQHF.

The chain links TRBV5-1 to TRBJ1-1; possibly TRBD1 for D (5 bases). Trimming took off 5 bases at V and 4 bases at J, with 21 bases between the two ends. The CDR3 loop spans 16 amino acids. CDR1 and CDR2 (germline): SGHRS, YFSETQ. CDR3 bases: TGCGCCAGCAGTCCGGGCCCAACAGGAGTTGGCACTGAAGCTTTCTTT. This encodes CASSPGPTGVGTEAFF.

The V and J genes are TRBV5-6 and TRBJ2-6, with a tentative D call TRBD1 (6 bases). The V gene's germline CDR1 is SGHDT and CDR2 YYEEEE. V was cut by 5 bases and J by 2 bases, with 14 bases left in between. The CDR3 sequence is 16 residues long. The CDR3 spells CASRRTGSTGANVLTF. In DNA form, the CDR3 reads TGTGCCAGCAGGAGAACAGGGAGTACTGGGGCCAACGTCCTGACTTTC.

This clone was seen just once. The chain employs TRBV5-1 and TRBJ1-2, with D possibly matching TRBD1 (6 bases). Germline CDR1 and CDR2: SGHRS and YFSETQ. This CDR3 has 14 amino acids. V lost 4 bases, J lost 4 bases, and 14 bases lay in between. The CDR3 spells CASSVDRTVYGYTF. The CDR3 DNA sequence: TGCGCCAGCAGCGTCGACAGGACTGTCTATGGCTACACCTTC. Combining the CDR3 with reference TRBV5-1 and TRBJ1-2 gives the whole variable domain KAGVTQTPRYLIKTRGQQVTLSCSPISGHRSVSWYQQTPGQGLQFLFEYFSETQRNKGNFPGRFSGRQFSNSRSEMNVSTLELGDSALYLCASSVDRTVYGYTFGSGTRLTVV.

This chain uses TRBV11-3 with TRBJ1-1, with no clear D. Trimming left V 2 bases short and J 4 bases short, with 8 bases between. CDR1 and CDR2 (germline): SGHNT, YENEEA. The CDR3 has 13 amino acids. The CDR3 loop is CASSLQKTTEAFF. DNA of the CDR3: TGTGCCAGCAGCTTACAGAAGACCACTGAAGCTTTCTTT. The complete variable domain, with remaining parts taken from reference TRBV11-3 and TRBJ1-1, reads EAGVVQSPRYKIIEKKQPVAFWCNPISGHNTLYWYLQNLGQGPELLIRYENEEAVDDSQLPKDRFSAERLKGVDSTLKIQPAELGDSAVYLCASSLQKTTEAFFGQGTRLTVV.

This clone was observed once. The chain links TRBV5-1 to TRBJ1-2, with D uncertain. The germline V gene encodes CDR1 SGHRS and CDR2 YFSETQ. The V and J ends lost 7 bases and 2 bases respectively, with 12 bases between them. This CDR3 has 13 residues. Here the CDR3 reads CASGQAANYGYTF. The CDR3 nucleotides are TGCGCCAGCGGGCAGGCGGCGAACTATGGCTACACCTTC.

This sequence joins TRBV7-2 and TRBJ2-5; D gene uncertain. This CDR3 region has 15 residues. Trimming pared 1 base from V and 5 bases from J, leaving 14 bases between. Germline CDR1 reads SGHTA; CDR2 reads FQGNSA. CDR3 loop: CASSLGPAPRETQYF. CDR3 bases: TGTGCCAGCAGCTTAGGGCCCGCCCCTCGCGAGACCCAGTACTTC.

The CDR3 nucleotides are TGTGCCAGCAGCCACGCTGCTCAGGGCGCGCAGTACGTC. Amino acids: CASSHAAQGAQYV. The J gene is TRBJ2-7, the V gene TRBV11-1, with D possibly matching TRBD1 (5 bases). The V and J ends lost 5 bases and 9 bases respectively, with 17 bases between them. Per the germline V gene, CDR1 is SGHAT and CDR2 is FQDESV (reference sequence). This CDR3 region has 13 residues.